Sequencing of this TCR beta chain was carried out in a study of blood T cell repertoires in COVID-19. Study background: Some COVID-19 samples were acute and others convalescent; all came from the United States, Italy and Spain.

Clones were read by immunoSEQ multiplex PCR, and TCRdb kept only the in-frame ones, dropping some. Here the sample spans 300,000 to 400,000 clones, about 86% being singletons. Germline V lookup: CDR1 MNHNY, CDR2 SVGAGI (reference sequence). The CDR3 covers 16 residues. V shed 5 bases and J shed 2 bases, with 13 bases lying between them. V gene TRBV6-6 combines with J gene TRBJ2-6, with D perhaps TRBD1 (6 bases). Sequencing used PBMCs or T cells enriched from blood (not recorded which). This TCR came from a woman aged 40-49 years with acute COVID-19. The CDR3 DNA follows: TGTGCCAGCAGTAACGGAAACAGGGCTGGGGCCAACGTCCTGACTTTC. Encoded protein: CASSNGNRAGANVLTF.